This note documents a single TCR beta chain sequence. What it binds is not known. Patients picked for sequencing had shown CD8+CD57+ cell expansion detected by flow cytometry. The sample belongs to a study of CD8+CD57+ T cells in acquired aplastic anemia. Study results and limitations: CD8+CD57+ cells in patients trailed total CD4+ and CD8+ pools in diversity.

For CDR3 and TCR beta VDJ profiling, genomic DNA was the template used. MiXCR, run by TCRdb on the reads, gives a single entry per CDR3 protein. The table shows around 21,000 distinct CDR3 sequences, with approximately 39% occurring only once. Germline V gene data show CDR1 as MNHNY and CDR2 as SVGAGI (reference sequence). The CDR3 consists of 13 residues. Trimming left V 4 bases short and J 2 bases short, with 8 bases between. Material for sequencing was CD8+CD57+ T cells sorted from PBMCs. The subset denotes: bead-enriched CD8+CD57+ effector memory T cells from SAA patients. The chain combines TRBV6-6 with TRBJ1-1; no definite D call. The clonotype originates from a human donor with aplastic anemia. The CDR3 DNA is TGTGCCAGCAGTTCGACGGATAACACTGAAGCTTTCTTT. Protein sequence: CASSSTDNTEAFF.